This T cell receptor beta chain derives from a study of identical twins. Unique molecular identifiers were present on cDNA, and template switching added a universal primer site. MiXCR, applied by TCRdb to the 5' RACE reads, yields one record per CDR3 protein. The sample lists some 690,000 distinct CDR3 sequences, 21% occurring once. Turning to this clonotype: Its antigen is as yet unknown.

Overall study results and limits: The same donors were not followed; conclusions instead depended on cross-sectional statistical analysis.

In germline, CDR1 is DFQATT, CDR2 SNEGSKA (reference sequence). The trim removed 6 bases at V and 11 bases at J, leaving 4 bases unmatched. The CDR3 consists of 10 residues. All donors comprised healthy Caucasians. The data were also submitted as part of a second study, on T cells expressing NK-cell markers. As reported in that work: In sorted CD3+CD56+NKG2C+, CD3+CD56+NKG2C- and CD3+CD56-NKG2C+ T cells, TCR beta repertoires were obtained.

This receptor was taken from a woman aged 18-29 years in good health. The J gene is TRBJ2-3, the V gene TRBV20-1, with 8 bases lining up with TRBD1. The specimen was PBMCs. The CDR3 bases are TGCAGTGCGAAAGGACAGGGGCAGTATTTT. It is translated as CSAKGQGQYF.